The sequence of this T cell receptor (beta chain) was determined in a study of cytomegalovirus exposure and HLA in healthy donors. Study results and limitations: In a later analysis, at a false discovery rate of 0.05, 17,000 or so TCR beta sequences were associated with HLA alleles. Further analysis was carried out later, and it showed several of the most significant clusters appearing linked to common viral pathogens. Prediction of most subjects' HLA-A and HLA-B alleles by TCR beta sequences was reportedly accurate.

This clone has only a few counts. The antigen remains unidentified. This CDR3 spans 16 amino acids. With 1 base clipped from V and 5 bases from J, the junction kept 4 bases outside the gene matches. Germline CDR1 is SGHTA and CDR2 is FQGNSA. This PCR relied on a set of 60 Vbeta primers and 13 Jbeta primers. Profiling relied on immunoSEQ multiplex PCR, and the TCRdb table lists in-frame clones only, not all of them. Among some 180,000 clones, more than 60% were seen once, and the ten largest hold 1.4% to 1.5%. This receptor was obtained from a man younger than 30 in good health and CMV-seronegative. Sequencing was carried out using PBMCs. The J gene is TRBJ2-7, the V gene TRBV7-2; the match to TRBD2 covers 14 bases. DNA of the CDR3: TGTGCCAGCAGCTTAGGGGGACTAGCGGGAGTAGACGAGCAGTACTTC. It yields the protein CASSLGGLAGVDEQYF.